A selection of T cell receptor beta chains follows, all from one sample in a study of tissue T cells after allogeneic stem cell transplantation. Data came from immunoSEQ multiplex PCR; TCRdb stores just in-frame clones and leaves some out. This table has over 4,500 clones, nearly 70% appearing once. The sequences come from tissue from the colon, collected at autopsy. The receptors stem from a female donor older than 55 with lung cancer. CDR3s include the opening cysteine and the closing phenylalanine or tryptophan. The order of the fields is J gene, D gene, V gene, clone size, CDR3 protein, CDR3 DNA. D genes are given only for firm matches. Expanded clones get a size class; other rows say once, few or many, or leave the size out.

TRBJ1-5 TRBD1 TRBV29-1 - CSATVGLGTGSNQPQHF TGCAGCGCGACGGTTGGCCTCGGGACAGGGAGCAATCAGCCCCAGCATTTT
TRBJ2-1 TRBD1 TRBV11-2 - CASSQDRGQINEQFF TGTGCCAGCAGCCAAGACAGGGGGCAAATAAATGAGCAGTTCTTC
TRBJ2-7 - TRBV6-5 - CASKLMNEQYF TGTGCCAGCAAATTGATGAACGAGCAGTACTTC
TRBJ1-2 - TRBV5-1 - CASSTYGTDYGYTF TGCGCCAGCAGCACCTACGGGACGGATTATGGCTACACCTTC
TRBJ2-1 TRBD1 TRBV30 - CAWRLGQGVPRVRYEQFF TGTGCCTGGAGGTTGGGACAGGGGGTTCCTCGAGTTAGGTATGAGCAGTTCTTC
TRBJ1-4 - TRBV6-5 few CASSYLPRTNEKLFF TGTGCCAGCAGTTACTTACCGAGAACTAATGAAAAACTGTTTTTT
TRBJ2-2 TRBD1 TRBV7-9 - CASSSRTGGNTGELFF TGTGCCAGCAGCTCAAGGACAGGGGGCAACACCGGGGAGCTGTTTTTT
TRBJ2-7 TRBD1 TRBV5-6 - CASSTGTAWQYEQYF TGTGCCAGCAGCACTGGGACAGCTTGGCAATACGAGCAGTACTTC
TRBJ1-2 - TRBV7-9 - CASSSSDGPEGGYTF TGTGCCAGCAGCTCTTCAGACGGGCCCGAGGGGGGCTACACCTTC
TRBJ1-2 - TRBV7-9 - CASSSWTSGPQTYGYTF TGTGCCAGCAGCTCCTGGACAAGTGGTCCCCAAACTTATGGCTACACCTTC
TRBJ2-5 TRBD2 TRBV10-3 - CAISDGTSVETQYF TGTGCCATCAGTGACGGGACTAGTGTAGAGACCCAGTACTTC